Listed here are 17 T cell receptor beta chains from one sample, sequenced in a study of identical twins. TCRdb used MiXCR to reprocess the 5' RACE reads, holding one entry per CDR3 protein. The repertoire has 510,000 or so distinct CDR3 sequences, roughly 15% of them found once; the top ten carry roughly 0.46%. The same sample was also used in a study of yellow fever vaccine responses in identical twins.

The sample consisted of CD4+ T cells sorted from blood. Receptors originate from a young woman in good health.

DNA of the CDR3: TGTGCCAGCAGCCCCTACTTCAATGAGCAGTTCTTC. This encodes CASSPYFNEQFF. The genes are TRBV7-2 and TRBJ2-1; D gene uncertain. The germline V gene encodes CDR1 SGHTA and CDR2 FQGNSA. The V end was cut by 5 bases, the J end by 6 bases, with 8 bases between. The CDR3 extends over 12 amino acids.

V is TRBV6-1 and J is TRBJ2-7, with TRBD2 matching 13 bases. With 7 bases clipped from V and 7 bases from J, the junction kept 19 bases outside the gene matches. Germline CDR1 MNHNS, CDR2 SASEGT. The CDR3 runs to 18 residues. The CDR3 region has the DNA TGTGCCAGCAACGACCCCCACGGGCGGACTAGCGGGAGTAGTGAGCAGTACTTC. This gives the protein CASNDPHGRTSGSSEQYF.

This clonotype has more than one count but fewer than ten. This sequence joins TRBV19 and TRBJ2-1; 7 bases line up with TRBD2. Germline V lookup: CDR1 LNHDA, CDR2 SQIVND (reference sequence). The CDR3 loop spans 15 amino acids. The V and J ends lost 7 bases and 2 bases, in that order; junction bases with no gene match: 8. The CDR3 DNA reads TGTGCCAGTATTGGGGCGGGAGCCACCTACAATGAGCAGTTCTTC. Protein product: CASIGAGATYNEQFF.

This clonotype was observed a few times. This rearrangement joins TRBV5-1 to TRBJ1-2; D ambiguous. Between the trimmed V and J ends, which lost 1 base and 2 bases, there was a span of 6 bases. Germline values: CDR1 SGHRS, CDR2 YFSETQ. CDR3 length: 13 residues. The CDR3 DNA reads TGCGCCAGCAGCTTGCCGGACAACTATGGCTACACCTTC. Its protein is CASSLPDNYGYTF.

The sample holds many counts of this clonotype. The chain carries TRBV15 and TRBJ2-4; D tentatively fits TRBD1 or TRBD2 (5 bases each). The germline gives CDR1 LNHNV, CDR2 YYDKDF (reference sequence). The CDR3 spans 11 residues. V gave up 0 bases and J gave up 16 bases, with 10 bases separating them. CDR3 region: CATSREGDIYF. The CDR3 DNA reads TGTGCCACCAGCAGAGAGGGGGATATTTACTTC. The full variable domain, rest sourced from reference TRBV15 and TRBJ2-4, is DAMVIQNPRYQVTQFGKPVTLSCSQTLNHNVMYWYQQKSSQAPKLLFHYYDKDFNNEADTPDNFQSRRPNTSFCFLDIRSPGLGDTAMYLCATSREGDIYFGAGTRLSVL.

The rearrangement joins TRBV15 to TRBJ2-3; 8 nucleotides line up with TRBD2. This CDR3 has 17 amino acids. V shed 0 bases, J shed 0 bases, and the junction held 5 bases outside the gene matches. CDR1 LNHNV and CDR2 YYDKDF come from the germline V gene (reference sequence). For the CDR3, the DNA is TGTGCCACCAGCAGAGATAGAGCTAGCGGGAGCACAGATACGCAGTATTTT. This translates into CATSRDRASGSTDTQYF.

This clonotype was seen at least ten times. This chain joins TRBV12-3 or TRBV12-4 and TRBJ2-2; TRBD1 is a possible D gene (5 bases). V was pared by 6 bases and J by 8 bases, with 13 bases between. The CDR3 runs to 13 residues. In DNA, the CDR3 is TGTGCCAGCAGCCCACAGGTTTCGGGGGAGCTGTTTTTT. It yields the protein CASSPQVSGELFF.

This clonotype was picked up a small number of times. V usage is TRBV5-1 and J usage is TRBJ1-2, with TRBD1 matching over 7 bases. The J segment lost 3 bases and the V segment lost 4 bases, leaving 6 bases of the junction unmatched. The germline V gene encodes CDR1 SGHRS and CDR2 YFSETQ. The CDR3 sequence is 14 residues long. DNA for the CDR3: TGCGCCAGCAGCCTCCTTACAGGGGACTATGGCTACACCTTC. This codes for CASSLLTGDYGYTF. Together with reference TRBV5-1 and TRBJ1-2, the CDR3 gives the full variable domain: KAGVTQTPRYLIKTRGQQVTLSCSPISGHRSVSWYQQTPGQGLQFLFEYFSETQRNKGNFPGRFSGRQFSNSRSEMNVSTLELGDSALYLCASSLLTGDYGYTFGSGTRLTVV.

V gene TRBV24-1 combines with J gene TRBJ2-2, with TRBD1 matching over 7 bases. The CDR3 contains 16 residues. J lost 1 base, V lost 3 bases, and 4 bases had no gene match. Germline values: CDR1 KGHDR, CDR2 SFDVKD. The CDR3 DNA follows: TGTGCCACCAGTGATCCCAGGGGGTTGAACACCGGGGAGCTGTTTTTT. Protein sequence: CATSDPRGLNTGELFF.

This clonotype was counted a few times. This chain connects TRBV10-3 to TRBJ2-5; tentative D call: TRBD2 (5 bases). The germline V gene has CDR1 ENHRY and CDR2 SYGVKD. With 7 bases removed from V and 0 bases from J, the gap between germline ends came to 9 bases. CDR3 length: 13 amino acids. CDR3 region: CAINGGYQETQYF. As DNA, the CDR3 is TGTGCCATCAATGGCGGGTACCAAGAGACCCAGTACTTC.

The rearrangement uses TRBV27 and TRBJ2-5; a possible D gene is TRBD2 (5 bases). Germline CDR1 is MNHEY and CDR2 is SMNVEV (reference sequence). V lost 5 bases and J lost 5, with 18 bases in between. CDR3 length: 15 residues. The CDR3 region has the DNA TGTGCCAGCAGTCCACTTAGCGTACCTAGGGAGACCCAGTACTTC. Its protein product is CASSPLSVPRETQYF.

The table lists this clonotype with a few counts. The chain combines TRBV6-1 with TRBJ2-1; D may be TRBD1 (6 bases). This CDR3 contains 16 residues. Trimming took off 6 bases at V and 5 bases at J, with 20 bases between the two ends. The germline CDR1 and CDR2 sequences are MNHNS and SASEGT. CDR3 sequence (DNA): TGTGCCAGCAGGGTACGCAGGGGCAGTAGAAACAATGAGCAGTTCTTC. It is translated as CASRVRRGSRNNEQFF.

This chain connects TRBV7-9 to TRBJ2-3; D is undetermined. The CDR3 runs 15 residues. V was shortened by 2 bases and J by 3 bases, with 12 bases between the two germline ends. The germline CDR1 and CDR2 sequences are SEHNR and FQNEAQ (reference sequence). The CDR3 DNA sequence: TGTGCCAGCAGCTTACTTAGTGCGTTTACAGATACGCAGTATTTT. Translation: CASSLLSAFTDTQYF.

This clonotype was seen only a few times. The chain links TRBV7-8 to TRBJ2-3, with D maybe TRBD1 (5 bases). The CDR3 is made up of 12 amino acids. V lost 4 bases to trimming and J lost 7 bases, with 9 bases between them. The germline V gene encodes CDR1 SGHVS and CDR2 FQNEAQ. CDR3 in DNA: TGTGCCAGCAGCTACCGACAGAATACGCAGTATTTT. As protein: CASSYRQNTQYF.

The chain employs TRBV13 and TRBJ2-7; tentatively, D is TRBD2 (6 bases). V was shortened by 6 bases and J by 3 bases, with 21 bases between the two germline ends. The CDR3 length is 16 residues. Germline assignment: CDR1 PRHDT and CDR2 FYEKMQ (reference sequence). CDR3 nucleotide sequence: TGTGCCAGCAGTCGCCAGGAGCGGGTGGAAAACTACGAGCAGTACGTC. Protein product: CASSRQERVENYEQYV.

The CDR3 bases are TGTGCCAGCAGTTTATCGCGCCCCATGGGGTCCTACGAGCAGTACTTC. It is translated as CASSLSRPMGSYEQYF. The J gene is TRBJ2-7, the V gene TRBV27; D is unclear. The CDR3 has 16 residues. From germline, CDR1 is MNHEY and CDR2 SMNVEV (reference sequence). Trimming pared 0 bases from V and 1 base from J, leaving 13 bases between.

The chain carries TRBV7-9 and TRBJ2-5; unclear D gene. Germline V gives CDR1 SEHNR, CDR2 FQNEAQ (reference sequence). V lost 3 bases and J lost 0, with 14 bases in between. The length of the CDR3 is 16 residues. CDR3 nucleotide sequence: TGTGCCAGCAGCTTGCATGTGGGCAGCTACCAAGAGACCCAGTACTTC. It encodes CASSLHVGSYQETQYF.